The rows below give T cell receptor beta chains drawn from one sample of a study of T cells in Graves' hyperthyroidism and ophthalmopathy. TCRdb used MiXCR to reprocess the multiplex PCR reads, holding one entry per CDR3 protein. Found here are more than 450,000 distinct CDR3 sequences, roughly 15% of them singletons; the top ten hold 11% to 15%. Material: blood. The receptors derive from a woman between 40 and 55 years old with Graves' hyperthyroidism. The CDR3 runs from the conserved cysteine through the conserved F or W. The D gene is left open where the match is weak. Expanded clones are given a class, and other clones once, few, many or no size at all.

15,TRBJ2-7,TRBV11-1,many,TRBD2,CASSFGAGVSDEQYF,TGTGCCAGCAGCTTCGGAGCGGGAGTGAGCGACGAGCAGTACTTC
15,TRBJ2-3,TRBV6-1,few,TRBD2,CASSKLAGGTDTQYF,TGTGCCAGCAGCAAACTAGCGGGGGGAACAGATACGCAGTATTTT
12,TRBJ2-1,TRBV20-1,many,.,CSARALWDEQFF,TGCAGTGCTAGGGCTTTGTGGGATGAGCAGTTCTTC
14,TRBJ1-6,TRBV9,.,TRBD1,CASSVSQGESPLHF,TGTGCCAGCAGCGTATCACAGGGGGAATCACCCCTCCACTTT
13,TRBJ1-1,TRBV28,many,TRBD1,CASSLGQVYGAFF,TGTGCCAGCAGTTTAGGACAGGTCTACGGAGCTTTCTTT
15,TRBJ2-7,TRBV27,few,.,CASSDRGRGYDEQYF,TGTGCCAGCAGTGACCGGGGCAGGGGATATGACGAGCAGTACTTC
14,TRBJ1-2,TRBV6-2/TRBV6-3,few,TRBD1,CASRAAVTGTKYTF,TGTGCCAGCAGGGCCGCCGTGACAGGGACAAAGTACACCTTC
13,TRBJ2-7,TRBV20-1,.,.,CSATPGHTYEQYF,TGCAGTGCAACACCGGGACATACCTACGAGCAGTACTTC
14,TRBJ2-5,TRBV15,many,TRBD2,CATSIGGLGETQYF,TGTGCCACCAGCATCGGGGGACTAGGTGAGACCCAGTACTTC
16,TRBJ1-2,TRBV19,.,.,CASSGGGSVFNYGYTF,TGTGCCAGTAGTGGCGGCGGCTCCGTATTTAACTATGGCTACACCTTC
16,TRBJ2-3,TRBV6-2/TRBV6-3,few,.,CASEGAWGAVTDTQYF,TGTGCCAGCGAAGGGGCGTGGGGGGCGGTCACAGATACGCAGTATTTT
14,TRBJ2-2,TRBV5-1,.,TRBD1,CASSLTGETGELFF,TGCGCCAGCAGCTTGACAGGGGAAACCGGGGAGCTGTTTTTT
17,TRBJ2-7,TRBV27,.,TRBD2,CASSLAYLAGLGYEQYF,TGTGCCAGCAGTTTAGCCTATCTAGCGGGACTGGGTTACGAGCAGTACTTC
18,TRBJ1-3,TRBV12-3/TRBV12-4,many,TRBD1,CASSHPGQGGRGGNTIYF,TGTGCCAGCAGTCATCCGGGACAGGGGGGACGAGGTGGAAACACCATATATTTT
15,TRBJ2-2,TRBV30,many,TRBD2,CAWATSGRDTGELFF,TGTGCCTGGGCGACTAGCGGGAGAGACACCGGGGAGCTGTTTTTT
16,TRBJ2-1,TRBV30,few,TRBD2,CAWSVSRASGENEQFF,TGTGCCTGGAGTGTAAGTAGAGCTAGCGGGGAAAATGAGCAGTTCTTC